The rows below give T cell receptor beta chains drawn from one sample of a study of neurological immune-mediated disorders. From the 5' RACE reads, TCRdb called clonotypes with MiXCR, one entry per CDR3 protein. The sample holds roughly 70,000 distinct CDR3 sequences; approximately 4.6% are singletons and the top ten take 2% to 2.5%. Sequenced: PBMCs. The receptors here all came from a woman in her 70s with multiple sclerosis. Each CDR3 is given with its conserved first and last residue. D genes are given only for firm matches. Size is omitted from some rows. Given values are once, few, many or a class for expanded clones.

size: many
V: TRBV10-3
J: TRBJ2-5
D: TRBD1
CDR3: CAIRNTGVETQYF
DNA: TGTGCCATCAGAAACACAGGGGTGGAGACCCAGTACTTC

size: many
V: TRBV6-5
J: TRBJ1-6
D: TRBD1
CDR3: CASTRGTDNSPLHF
DNA: TGTGCCAGCACCAGGGGGACAGATAATTCACCCCTCCACTTT

size: many
V: TRBV7-2
J: TRBJ2-2
D: NA
CDR3: CASTTGWANTGELFF
DNA: TGTGCCAGCACCACCGGTTGGGCGAACACCGGGGAGCTGTTTTTT

size: many
V: TRBV7-8
J: TRBJ1-4
D: TRBD1
CDR3: CASSARDRTEKLFF
DNA: TGTGCCAGCAGCGCCCGGGACAGGACTGAAAAACTGTTTTTT

size: NA
V: TRBV13
J: TRBJ2-4
D: NA
CDR3: CASSLRSLAKNIQYF
DNA: TGTGCCAGCAGCTTACGTTCACTAGCCAAAAACATTCAGTACTTC

size: many
V: TRBV7-8
J: TRBJ1-5
D: TRBD1
CDR3: CASSAQGNQPQHF
DNA: TGTGCCAGCAGCGCACAGGGGAATCAGCCCCAGCATTTT

size: many
V: TRBV5-6
J: TRBJ2-6
D: TRBD1
CDR3: CASSLGQPGANVLTF
DNA: TGTGCCAGCAGCCTGGGACAGCCTGGGGCCAACGTCCTGACTTTC

size: few
V: TRBV30
J: TRBJ1-5
D: NA
CDR3: CAWQGQMGNQPQHF
DNA: TGTGCCTGGCAGGGGCAGATGGGCAATCAGCCCCAGCATTTT

size: NA
V: TRBV12-3/TRBV12-4
J: TRBJ1-6
D: NA
CDR3: CASSSYQGGRTSSPLHF
DNA: TGTGCCAGCAGTTCCTATCAGGGAGGGAGAACAAGCTCACCCCTCCACTTT

size: many
V: TRBV12-3/TRBV12-4
J: TRBJ1-3
D: NA
CDR3: CASSFSSGNTIYF
DNA: TGTGCCAGCAGTTTTTCCTCTGGAAACACCATATATTTT

size: many
V: TRBV20-1
J: TRBJ2-1
D: NA
CDR3: CSALTRRKDNEQFF
DNA: TGCAGTGCTCTGACTAGAAGAAAGGACAATGAGCAGTTCTTC

size: many
V: TRBV4-2
J: TRBJ1-1
D: NA
CDR3: CASSQELTVNTEAFF
DNA: TGTGCCAGCAGCCAAGAGTTGACGGTGAACACTGAAGCTTTCTTT

size: few
V: TRBV5-1
J: TRBJ2-1
D: TRBD2
CDR3: CASSLVAGGPGNEQFF
DNA: TGCGCCAGCAGCTTGGTGGCGGGAGGGCCCGGCAATGAGCAGTTCTTC

size: few
V: TRBV5-1
J: TRBJ2-3
D: TRBD1
CDR3: CASRPGTGVDTQYF
DNA: TGCGCCAGCAGACCCGGGACAGGGGTAGATACGCAGTATTTT

size: many
V: TRBV3-1
J: TRBJ1-3
D: TRBD1
CDR3: CASSQRQGLGNTIYF
DNA: TGTGCCAGCAGCCAACGACAGGGGTTAGGAAACACCATATATTTT

size: many
V: TRBV12-3/TRBV12-4
J: TRBJ2-2
D: TRBD2
CDR3: CASSLLAGGTGELFF
DNA: TGTGCCAGCAGTCTCCTAGCGGGAGGAACCGGGGAGCTGTTTTTT

size: many
V: TRBV7-8
J: TRBJ2-2
D: TRBD2
CDR3: CASRNRGLAGTGELFF
DNA: TGTGCCAGCAGAAACCGGGGACTAGCGGGCACCGGGGAGCTGTTTTTT

size: many
V: TRBV6-6
J: TRBJ1-6
D: NA
CDR3: CASSYPGEGSPLHF
DNA: TGTGCCAGCAGTTATCCGGGCGAGGGTTCACCCCTCCACTTT

size: many
V: TRBV28
J: TRBJ2-7
D: NA
CDR3: CASSPTGTGLVQYF
DNA: TGTGCCAGCAGTCCCACAGGGACCGGCCTTGTGCAGTACTTC

size: many
V: TRBV11-2
J: TRBJ1-1
D: NA
CDR3: CASSLLGQVNTEAFF
DNA: TGTGCCAGCAGCTTATTGGGGCAAGTGAACACTGAAGCTTTCTTT

size: NA
V: TRBV6-2/TRBV6-3
J: TRBJ2-7
D: NA
CDR3: CASSGSYEQYF
DNA: TGTGCCAGCAGTGGCTCCTACGAGCAGTACTTC

size: NA
V: TRBV18
J: TRBJ2-3
D: NA
CDR3: CASSLTVGDTDTQYF
DNA: TGTGCCAGCTCACTGACAGTCGGGGACACAGATACGCAGTATTTT

size: many
V: TRBV15
J: TRBJ2-1
D: TRBD1
CDR3: CATSETGFYNEQFF
DNA: TGTGCCACCAGCGAGACAGGGTTCTACAATGAGCAGTTCTTC

size: many
V: TRBV20-1
J: TRBJ1-1
D: NA
CDR3: CSARFRENTEAFF
DNA: TGCAGTGCTAGATTCAGGGAGAACACTGAAGCTTTCTTT

size: many
V: TRBV3-1
J: TRBJ1-2
D: NA
CDR3: CASSQDPRGQGYTF
DNA: TGTGCCAGCAGCCAAGATCCCCGGGGGCAAGGCTACACCTTC

size: many
V: TRBV15
J: TRBJ2-2
D: TRBD2
CDR3: CATSRGGTSAGELFF
DNA: TGTGCCACCAGCAGAGGCGGGACTAGTGCCGGGGAGCTGTTTTTT

size: many
V: TRBV29-1
J: TRBJ1-1
D: TRBD1
CDR3: CSVRRQGAEAFF
DNA: TGCAGCGTCCGCAGACAGGGGGCTGAAGCTTTCTTT

size: few
V: TRBV5-1
J: TRBJ2-7
D: TRBD1
CDR3: CASSRTGRMEYGYEQYF
DNA: TGCGCCAGCAGCCGGACAGGGCGTATGGAATATGGGTACGAGCAGTACTTC

size: many
V: TRBV29-1
J: TRBJ2-1
D: TRBD2
CDR3: CSCSAGLAGVEQFF
DNA: TGCAGTTGCTCGGCGGGACTAGCGGGAGTTGAGCAGTTCTTC

size: many
V: TRBV20-1
J: TRBJ1-1
D: NA
CDR3: CSARPGGGPTEAFF
DNA: TGCAGTGCTAGACCCGGGGGGGGGCCCACTGAAGCTTTCTTT

size: many
V: TRBV12-3/TRBV12-4
J: TRBJ2-1
D: TRBD2
CDR3: CASIPSGGRANEQFF
DNA: TGTGCCAGCATCCCCTCGGGCGGGAGGGCCAATGAGCAGTTCTTC

size: few
V: TRBV7-6
J: TRBJ2-7
D: TRBD1
CDR3: CASSPTRTGGGYEQYF
DNA: TGTGCCAGCAGCCCTACGAGGACAGGGGGTGGGTACGAGCAGTACTTC

size: many
V: TRBV5-1
J: TRBJ2-1
D: TRBD2
CDR3: CASSLKGGTSVQNEQFF
DNA: TGCGCCAGCAGCTTGAAGGGCGGGACTAGCGTCCAGAATGAGCAGTTCTTC

size: many
V: TRBV7-2
J: TRBJ2-5
D: TRBD2
CDR3: CASSRSGVQETQYF
DNA: TGTGCCAGCAGCCGTAGCGGGGTCCAAGAGACCCAGTACTTC

size: many
V: TRBV4-1
J: TRBJ1-6
D: NA
CDR3: CASSPSTTGNSPLHF
DNA: TGCGCCAGCAGCCCTAGTACTACAGGGAATTCACCCCTCCACTTT

size: many
V: TRBV5-5
J: TRBJ1-5
D: NA
CDR3: CASSTGGGAWQPQHF
DNA: TGTGCCAGCAGCACGGGAGGGGGGGCCTGGCAGCCCCAGCATTTT

size: NA
V: TRBV4-3
J: TRBJ1-3
D: NA
CDR3: CASSQDRTSGNTIYF
DNA: TGCGCCAGCAGCCAAGACAGGACTTCTGGAAACACCATATATTTT

size: NA
V: TRBV6-1
J: TRBJ1-1
D: TRBD1
CDR3: CASTSDRVRTEAFF
DNA: TGTGCCAGCACTTCCGACAGGGTGAGGACTGAAGCTTTCTTT

size: many
V: TRBV5-1
J: TRBJ1-1
D: NA
CDR3: CASSAQGGNTEAFF
DNA: TGCGCCAGCAGCGCGCAGGGAGGAAACACTGAAGCTTTCTTT

size: many
V: TRBV7-2
J: TRBJ1-4
D: NA
CDR3: CASSLRTATNEKLFF
DNA: TGTGCCAGCAGCCTTAGGACGGCAACTAATGAAAAACTGTTTTTT

size: many
V: TRBV27
J: TRBJ2-7
D: NA
CDR3: CASRWGGPPTYEQYF
DNA: TGTGCCAGCAGGTGGGGGGGCCCACCTACCTACGAGCAGTACTTC

size: many
V: TRBV20-1
J: TRBJ2-7
D: NA
CDR3: CSATPRATPYEQYF
DNA: TGCAGTGCCACCCCCCGAGCCACCCCCTACGAGCAGTACTTC

size: many
V: TRBV20-1
J: TRBJ1-1
D: TRBD1
CDR3: CSARERQGRLNTEAFF
DNA: TGCAGTGCTAGAGAAAGACAGGGCCGACTGAACACTGAAGCTTTCTTT

size: many
V: TRBV27
J: TRBJ2-1
D: TRBD1
CDR3: CASSVGQVYNEQFF
DNA: TGTGCCAGCAGTGTCGGACAGGTATACAATGAGCAGTTCTTC

size: few
V: TRBV5-1
J: TRBJ2-3
D: NA
CDR3: CASSGGRGTDTQYF
DNA: TGCGCCAGCAGCGGGGGTCGAGGCACAGATACGCAGTATTTT

size: many
V: TRBV6-1
J: TRBJ1-5
D: TRBD1
CDR3: CASRAGTGKQPQHF
DNA: TGTGCCAGCAGGGCTGGGACAGGGAAACAGCCCCAGCATTTT

size: many
V: TRBV6-5
J: TRBJ2-5
D: NA
CDR3: CASSYDKTQYF
DNA: TGTGCCAGCAGTTACGATAAGACCCAGTACTTC

size: few
V: TRBV5-1
J: TRBJ1-5
D: NA
CDR3: CASSLDGRSNQPQHF
DNA: TGCGCCAGCAGCTTGGACGGCCGGAGCAATCAGCCCCAGCATTTT

size: few
V: TRBV12-3/TRBV12-4
J: TRBJ2-5
D: TRBD1
CDR3: CASSPDRVAKETQYF
DNA: TGTGCCAGCAGTCCTGACAGGGTAGCGAAAGAGACCCAGTACTTC

size: medium-sized
V: TRBV7-2
J: TRBJ2-1
D: NA
CDR3: CASRPRSSYNEQFF
DNA: TGTGCCAGCAGACCACGAAGCTCCTACAATGAGCAGTTCTTC

size: NA
V: TRBV4-2
J: TRBJ1-2
D: NA
CDR3: CASSQSGKDNYGYTF
DNA: TGTGCCAGCAGCCAAAGCGGAAAGGATAACTATGGCTACACCTTC

size: many
V: TRBV5-6
J: TRBJ2-7
D: TRBD2
CDR3: CASSLGTTREQYF
DNA: TGTGCCAGCAGCTTAGGGACTACCCGCGAGCAGTACTTC

size: many
V: TRBV27
J: TRBJ2-7
D: TRBD2
CDR3: CASRPSGARRQYF
DNA: TGTGCCAGCAGGCCCAGCGGGGCGAGGCGGCAGTACTTC